Reported below is one T cell receptor (beta chain). These data originate in a study of shared clonotypes between healthy human individuals. Over several immunoSEQ plates, each subset's genomic DNA was distributed in even portions. PCR replicates from unsorted PBMC used around 320 ng DNA, and this amount was about 33,000 T cell genomes. Authors' data handling: Because ImmunoSEQ provided only junction sequences with no quality scores, the filtering differed. Sequencing was performed with immunoSEQ multiplex PCR; in TCRdb, only in-frame clones are kept and a portion is missing. V and J calls and clone size are given by that table; D and trimming were obtained from the DNA. The repertoire has about 480,000 clones, almost 80% of them found once; the top ten carry around 13%. The source is a woman aged 35 to 49 in good health. Some clones in this sample may be carry-over from other donors' samples. Input material: PBMCs.

CDR3 coding DNA: TGCGCCAGCAGCTTGGCCCTATTGGGCAACGAGCAGTACTTC. Protein: CASSLALLGNEQYF. This sequence joins TRBV5-1 and TRBJ2-7; D remains unclear. This CDR3 contains 14 residues. V lost 0 bases, J lost 5 bases, and 12 bases lay in between. The germline gives CDR1 SGHRS, CDR2 YFSETQ.